One and the same sample provided the 10 T cell receptor beta chains below, sequenced in a study of regulatory T cells in long-lasting Graves disease. CDR3-region Arm-PCR and iRepertoire HTBI primers produced the TCR beta libraries. TCRdb redid the calling of the multiplex PCR reads with MiXCR, one entry per CDR3 protein. Of fewer than 450,000 distinct CDR3 sequences listed, 23% are singletons. Time point of the sample: persistent/refractory GD, antithyroid drugs over 5 years with positive TRAb. Extracted RNA from PBMCs served as the source of the TCR library. Material: peripheral blood mononuclear cells (PBMCs), obtained when the disease was refractory, from a patient treated with antithyroid drugs. The source is a female donor with Graves disease.

This clonotype was observed at least ten times. V gene TRBV2 combines with J gene TRBJ1-1, with D tentatively TRBD1 (5 bases). The germline gives CDR1 SNHLY, CDR2 FYNNEI. V lost 5 bases, J lost 1 base, and 8 bases lay in between. The CDR3 covers 13 residues. The CDR3 loop reads CASSLDKNTEAFF. CDR3 sequence (DNA): TGTGCCAGCAGTTTGGACAAGAACACTGAAGCTTTCTTT.

V gene TRBV6-1 combines with J gene TRBJ1-1; no definite D call. This CDR3 has 14 residues. The germline gives CDR1 MNHNS, CDR2 SASEGT. Trimming pared 6 bases from V and 4 bases from J, leaving 15 bases between. CDR3 coding DNA: TGTGCCAGCAGCCGGGTCTCCTTAGGCACTGAAGCTTTCTTT. It translates to CASSRVSLGTEAFF.

This clonotype was observed many times. The chain carries TRBV2 and TRBJ2-7; D may be TRBD2 (6 bases). V shed 5 bases and J shed 5 bases, with 16 bases lying between them. The CDR3 totals 14 residues. Germline CDR1 SNHLY, CDR2 FYNNEI. The CDR3 protein is CASSRRDLGNEQYF. The CDR3 coding sequence is TGTGCCAGCAGTCGGAGGGATTTGGGGAACGAGCAGTACTTC.

The chain has TRBV5-6 and TRBJ2-5, with D maybe TRBD2 (6 bases). Per the germline V gene, CDR1 is SGHDT and CDR2 is YYEEEE. This CDR3 comprises 15 residues. Deletions cut 1 base from V and 5 bases from J, with 15 bases between. CDR3 sequence reads: CASSLFPGEMETQYF. The CDR3 DNA follows: TGTGCCAGCAGCTTGTTCCCGGGGGAGATGGAGACCCAGTACTTC.

A few counts support this clonotype. The V and J genes are TRBV7-2 and TRBJ2-7; TRBD1 matches at 7 bases. This CDR3 has 15 residues. The germline V gene has CDR1 SGHTA and CDR2 FQGNSA. With V trimmed by 5 bases and J by 4 bases, 11 bases remained unmatched. The CDR3 coding sequence is TGTGCCAGCAGCCCCGACAGGGCAGGGGTGTACGAGCAGTACTTC. Residues: CASSPDRAGVYEQYF.

In this sample, this clonotype turned up many times. The chain employs TRBV28 and TRBJ1-1, with D perhaps matching TRBD1 (5 bases). The germline V and J ends were trimmed by 6 bases and 4 bases, with 18 bases remaining between them. The germline gives CDR1 MDHEN, CDR2 SYDVKM. The CDR3 spans 15 residues. CDR3 protein: CASRPALTGGTEAFF. The CDR3 coding sequence is TGTGCCAGCAGACCCGCCCTCACGGGGGGCACTGAAGCTTTCTTT.

The V and J genes are TRBV12-3 or TRBV12-4 and TRBJ2-7; the D gene could be TRBD1 or TRBD2 (5 bases each). CDR3 length: 14 residues. Trimming took 7 bases from V and 7 from J, leaving 20 bases between them. The CDR3 is CASMPGRRFSEQYF. For the CDR3, the DNA is TGTGCCAGCATGCCGGGACGCCGGTTTTCGGAGCAGTACTTC.

In this sample, this clonotype turned up a few times. V is TRBV4-2 and J is TRBJ2-5; either TRBD1 or TRBD2 may supply D (5 bases each). With 0 bases removed from V and 0 bases from J, the gap between germline ends came to 20 bases. Germline-derived CDR1 and CDR2 are LGHNA and YNFKEQ. The CDR3 is 19 amino acids. The CDR3 loop is CASSQDFRGGTKNQETQYF. CDR3 coding DNA: TGTGCCAGCAGCCAAGATTTTCGTGGGGGAACAAAAAACCAAGAGACCCAGTACTTC.

The chain carries TRBV29-1 and TRBJ2-3; 12 nucleotides match TRBD2. J lost 0 bases, V lost 3 bases, and 4 bases had no gene match. The CDR3 has 16 amino acids. Germline CDR1 and CDR2: SQVTM and ANQGSEA. The CDR3 reads CSVDTGLAGSTDTQYF. CDR3 in DNA: TGCAGCGTTGACACAGGACTAGCGGGGAGCACAGATACGCAGTATTTT.

A note on this clonotype: Since the CDR3 does not end with the conserved phenylalanine or tryptophan, this likely comes from a read error. This chain joins TRBV20-1 and TRBJ1-1, with D possibly TRBD1 on 5 matching bases. Trimming removed 3 bases at V and 1 base at J, with 27 bases between. Germline values: CDR1 DFQATT, CDR2 SNEGSKA (reference sequence). The CDR3 sequence is 19 residues long. CDR3 amino acids: CSASLLRDRDPLSNTEAFS. Written as DNA, the CDR3 is TGCAGTGCTAGCCTACTCCGGGACCGAGACCCATTGTCGAACACTGAAGCTTTCTCT.